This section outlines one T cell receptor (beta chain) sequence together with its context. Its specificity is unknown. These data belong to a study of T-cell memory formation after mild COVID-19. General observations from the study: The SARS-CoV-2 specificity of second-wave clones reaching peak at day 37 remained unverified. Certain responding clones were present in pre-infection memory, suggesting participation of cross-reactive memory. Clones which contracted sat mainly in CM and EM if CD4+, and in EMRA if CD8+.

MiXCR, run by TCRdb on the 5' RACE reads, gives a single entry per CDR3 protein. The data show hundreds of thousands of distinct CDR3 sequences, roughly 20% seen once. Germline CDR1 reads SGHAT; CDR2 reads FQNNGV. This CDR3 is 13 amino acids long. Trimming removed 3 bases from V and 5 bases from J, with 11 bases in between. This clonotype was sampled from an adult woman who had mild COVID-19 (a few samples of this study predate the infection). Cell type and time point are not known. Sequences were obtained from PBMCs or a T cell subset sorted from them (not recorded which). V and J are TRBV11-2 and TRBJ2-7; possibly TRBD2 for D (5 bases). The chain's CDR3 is CASSFWKGDEQYF. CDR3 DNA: TGTGCCAGCAGCTTTTGGAAGGGAGACGAGCAGTACTTC.